This T cell receptor beta chain was documented in a study of CD8 T cell repertoires and HIV-1 epitope variants. Across the whole study: Each of Twenty-five Gag and Nef epitope peptides stimulated a separate culture. Epitopes were three Gag families plus Nef HW9 and YT9.

Profiled with immunoSEQ multiplex PCR; TCRdb holds only in-frame clones, not every one. The table includes about 5,700 clones, less than 70% detected once. The CDR3 length is 21 residues. To note about this clone: What it recognizes is unknown.

The sample comprised cultured CD8+ T cells derived from PBMCs. The chain has TRBV21-1 and TRBJ1-1; the table's D call TRBD1 went unverified against the DNA. TRBV21-1 is classified as a pseudogene. The clonotype was recovered from a male donor with HIV. The DNA of the CDR3 is TGTGCCAGCAGGATACAAAGGAGGGGACAGGTGCCATCCAGAGCGAACACTGAAGCTTTCTTT. Protein sequence: CASRIQRRGQVPSRANTEAFF.